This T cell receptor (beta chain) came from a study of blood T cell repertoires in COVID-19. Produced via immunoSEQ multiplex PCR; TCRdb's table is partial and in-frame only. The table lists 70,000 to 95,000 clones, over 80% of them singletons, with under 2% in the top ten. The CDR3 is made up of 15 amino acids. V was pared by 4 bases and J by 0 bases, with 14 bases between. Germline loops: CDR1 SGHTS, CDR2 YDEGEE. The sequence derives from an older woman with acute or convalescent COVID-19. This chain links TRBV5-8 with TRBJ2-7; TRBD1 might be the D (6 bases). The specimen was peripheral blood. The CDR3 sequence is CASSLRDKSSYEQYF. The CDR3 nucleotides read TGTGCCAGCAGCCTGAGGGACAAGAGCTCCTACGAGCAGTACTTC. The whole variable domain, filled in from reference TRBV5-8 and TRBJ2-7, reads EAGVTQSPTHLIKTRGQQATLRCSPISGHTSVYWYQQALGLGLQFLLWYDEGEERNRGNFPPRFSGRQFPNYSSELNVNALELEDSALYLCASSLRDKSSYEQYFGPGTRLTVT.